This paragraph reports one T cell receptor beta chain. The antigen is undetermined. This specimen belongs to a study of T cell repertoires in cytomegalovirus infection. Study summary: HLA-B-restricted CMV epitopes that are well studied were used alongside recently identified HLA-C-restricted ones. TCR beta signatures that were public indicated CMV infection and matching HLA type.

Study observations and caveats: HLA-C-restricted CMV-specific TCR beta clonotypes were dominant in the ex vivo response. The cumulative frequency of public TCR beta families distinguished individuals who carried CMV together with the relevant HLA.

TCRdb reanalysed the reads using MiXCR and keeps one entry per CDR3 protein. The sample lists about 920,000 distinct CDR3 sequences, 30% to 40% occurring once. Germline V gene data show CDR1 as SGDLS and CDR2 as YYNGEE. J gave up 4 bases and V 4 bases, and 12 bases lay outside the gene matches. The CDR3 consists of 16 residues. The sample consisted of cultured CD8+ T cells from PBMCs, taken from culture after CMV antigen stimulation. The V call is TRBV9, the J call TRBJ2-5; 8 bases line up with TRBD2. This clonotype originated in a human donor in good health (CMV status not recorded). Some clones in this sample may be carry-over from other donors' samples. Written as DNA, the CDR3 is TGTGCCAGCAGCCCCCCGGCGGGGGGAATTCGAGAGACCCAGTACTTC. This encodes CASSPPAGGIRETQYF. Based on the CDR3 plus reference TRBV9 and TRBJ2-5, the full variable domain is DSGVTQTPKHLITATGQRVTLRCSPRSGDLSVYWYQQSLDQGLQFLIQYYNGEERAKGNILERFSAQQFPDLHSELNLSSLELGDSALYFCASSPPAGGIRETQYFGPGTRLLVL.